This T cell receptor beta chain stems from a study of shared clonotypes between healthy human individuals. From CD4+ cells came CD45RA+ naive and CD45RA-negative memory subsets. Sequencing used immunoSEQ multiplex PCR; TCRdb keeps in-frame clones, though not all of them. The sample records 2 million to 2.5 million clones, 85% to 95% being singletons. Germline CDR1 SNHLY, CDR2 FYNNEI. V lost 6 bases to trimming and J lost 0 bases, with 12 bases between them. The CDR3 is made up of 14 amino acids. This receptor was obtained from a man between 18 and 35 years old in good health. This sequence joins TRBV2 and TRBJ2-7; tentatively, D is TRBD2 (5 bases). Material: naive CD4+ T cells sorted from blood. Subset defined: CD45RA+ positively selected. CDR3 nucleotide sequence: TGTGCCAGCAGGCCCGGACTGGTCTCCTACGAGCAGTACTTC. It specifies CASRPGLVSYEQYF.